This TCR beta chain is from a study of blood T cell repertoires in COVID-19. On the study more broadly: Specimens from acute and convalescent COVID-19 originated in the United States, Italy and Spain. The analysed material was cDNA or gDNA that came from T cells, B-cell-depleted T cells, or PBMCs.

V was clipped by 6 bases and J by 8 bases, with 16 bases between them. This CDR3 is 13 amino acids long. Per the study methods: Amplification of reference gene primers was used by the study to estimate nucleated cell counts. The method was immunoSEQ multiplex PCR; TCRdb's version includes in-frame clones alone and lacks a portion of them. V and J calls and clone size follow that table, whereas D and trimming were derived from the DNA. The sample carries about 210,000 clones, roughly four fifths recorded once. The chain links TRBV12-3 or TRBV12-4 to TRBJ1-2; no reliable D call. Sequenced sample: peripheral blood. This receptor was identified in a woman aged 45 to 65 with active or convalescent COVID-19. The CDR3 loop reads CASSLPFVRGYTF. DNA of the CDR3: TGTGCCAGCAGCCTTCCCTTCGTCCGGGGCTACACCTTC.